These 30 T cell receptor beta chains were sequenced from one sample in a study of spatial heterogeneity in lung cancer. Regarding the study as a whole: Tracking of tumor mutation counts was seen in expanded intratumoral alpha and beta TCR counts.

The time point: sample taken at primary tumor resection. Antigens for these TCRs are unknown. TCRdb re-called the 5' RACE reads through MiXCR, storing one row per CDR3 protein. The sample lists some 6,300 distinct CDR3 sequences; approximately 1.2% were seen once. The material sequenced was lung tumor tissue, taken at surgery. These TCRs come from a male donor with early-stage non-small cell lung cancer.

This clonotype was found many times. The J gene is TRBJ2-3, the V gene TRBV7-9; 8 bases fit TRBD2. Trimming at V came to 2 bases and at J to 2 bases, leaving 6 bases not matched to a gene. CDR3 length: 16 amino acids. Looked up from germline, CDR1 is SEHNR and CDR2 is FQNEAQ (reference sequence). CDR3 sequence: CASSLSSGRSTDTQYF. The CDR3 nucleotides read TGTGCCAGCAGCTTAAGCAGCGGGAGATCCACAGATACGCAGTATTTT.

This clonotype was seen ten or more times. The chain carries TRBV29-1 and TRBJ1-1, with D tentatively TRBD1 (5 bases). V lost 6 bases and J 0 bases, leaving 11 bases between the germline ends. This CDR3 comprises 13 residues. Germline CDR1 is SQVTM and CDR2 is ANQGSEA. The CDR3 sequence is CSVLGQLNTEAFF. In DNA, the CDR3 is TGCAGCGTGCTAGGACAATTGAACACTGAAGCTTTCTTT.

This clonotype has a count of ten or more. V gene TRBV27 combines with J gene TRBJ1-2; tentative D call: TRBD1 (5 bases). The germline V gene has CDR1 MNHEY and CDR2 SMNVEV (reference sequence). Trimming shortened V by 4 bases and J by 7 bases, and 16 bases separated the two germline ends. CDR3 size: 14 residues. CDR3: CASSSLGRVSGYTF. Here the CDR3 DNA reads TGTGCCAGCAGTTCTCTTGGCAGGGTTAGTGGCTACACCTTC.

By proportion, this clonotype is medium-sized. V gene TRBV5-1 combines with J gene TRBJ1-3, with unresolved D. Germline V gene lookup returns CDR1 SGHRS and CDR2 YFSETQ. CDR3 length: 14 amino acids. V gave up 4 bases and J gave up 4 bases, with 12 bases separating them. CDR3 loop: CASSAGIYGNTIYF. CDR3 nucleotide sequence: TGCGCCAGCAGCGCCGGGATCTACGGAAACACCATATATTTT.

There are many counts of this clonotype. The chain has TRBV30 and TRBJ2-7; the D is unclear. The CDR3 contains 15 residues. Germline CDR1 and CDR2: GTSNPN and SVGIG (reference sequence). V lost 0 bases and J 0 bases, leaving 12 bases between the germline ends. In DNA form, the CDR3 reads TGTGCCTGGAGTGTATACGAGCGCCGCTCCTACGAGCAGTACTTC. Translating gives CAWSVYERRSYEQYF.

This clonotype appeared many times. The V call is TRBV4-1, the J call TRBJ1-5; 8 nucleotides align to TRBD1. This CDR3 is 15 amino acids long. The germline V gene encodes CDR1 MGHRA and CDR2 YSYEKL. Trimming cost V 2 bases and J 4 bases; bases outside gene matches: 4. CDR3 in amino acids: CASSQPGQANQPQHF. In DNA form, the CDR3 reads TGCGCCAGCAGCCAACCGGGACAGGCTAATCAGCCCCAGCATTTT.

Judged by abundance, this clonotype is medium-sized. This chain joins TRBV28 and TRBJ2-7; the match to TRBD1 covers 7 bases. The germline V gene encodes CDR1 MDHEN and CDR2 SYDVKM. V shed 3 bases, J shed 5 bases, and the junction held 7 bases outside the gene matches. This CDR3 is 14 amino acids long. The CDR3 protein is CASSFLSGTDEQYF. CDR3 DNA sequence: TGTGCCAGCAGTTTTCTGTCCGGGACAGACGAGCAGTACTTC.

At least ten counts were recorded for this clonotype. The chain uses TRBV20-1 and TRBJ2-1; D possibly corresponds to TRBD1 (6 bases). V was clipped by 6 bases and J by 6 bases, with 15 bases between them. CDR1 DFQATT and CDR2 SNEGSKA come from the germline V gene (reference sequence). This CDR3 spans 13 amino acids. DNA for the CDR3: TGCAGTGCCCGCCGGGACATTCCCAATGAGCAGTTCTTC. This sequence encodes CSARRDIPNEQFF.

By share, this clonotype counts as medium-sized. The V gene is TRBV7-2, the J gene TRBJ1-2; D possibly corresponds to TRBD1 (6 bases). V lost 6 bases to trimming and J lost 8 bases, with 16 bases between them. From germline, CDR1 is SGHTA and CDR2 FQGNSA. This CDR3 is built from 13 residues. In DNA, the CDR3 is TGTGCCAGCAGGGACAGCTCGCCATGGGGCTACACCTTC. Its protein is CASRDSSPWGYTF.

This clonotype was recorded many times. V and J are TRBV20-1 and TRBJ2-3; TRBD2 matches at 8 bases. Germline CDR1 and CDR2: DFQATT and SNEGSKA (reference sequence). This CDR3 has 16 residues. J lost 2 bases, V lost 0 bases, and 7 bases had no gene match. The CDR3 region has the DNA TGCAGTGCTAGAGATACTAGCGGAGGGTTCACAGATACGCAGTATTTT. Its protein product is CSARDTSGGFTDTQYF.

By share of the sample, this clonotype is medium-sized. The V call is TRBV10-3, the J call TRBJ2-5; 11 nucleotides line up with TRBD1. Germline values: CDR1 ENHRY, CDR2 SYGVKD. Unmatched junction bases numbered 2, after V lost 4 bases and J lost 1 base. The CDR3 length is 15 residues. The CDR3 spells CAISAGTGGQETQYF. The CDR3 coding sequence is TGTGCCATCAGTGCCGGGACAGGGGGCCAAGAGACCCAGTACTTC.

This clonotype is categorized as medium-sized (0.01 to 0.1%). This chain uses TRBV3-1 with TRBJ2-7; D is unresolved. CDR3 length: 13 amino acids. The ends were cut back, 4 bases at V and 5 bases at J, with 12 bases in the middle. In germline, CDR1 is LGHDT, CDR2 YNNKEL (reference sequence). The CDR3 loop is CASSPMGLNEQYF. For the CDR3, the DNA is TGTGCCAGCAGCCCTATGGGCCTTAACGAGCAGTACTTC.

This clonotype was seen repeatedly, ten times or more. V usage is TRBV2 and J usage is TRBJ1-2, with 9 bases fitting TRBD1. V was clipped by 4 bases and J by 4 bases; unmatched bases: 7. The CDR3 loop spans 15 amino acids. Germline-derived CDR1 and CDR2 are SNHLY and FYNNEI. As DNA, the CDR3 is TGTGCCAGCAGTGTAGGGACAGGGTACGGCTATGGCTACACCTTC. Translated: CASSVGTGYGYGYTF.

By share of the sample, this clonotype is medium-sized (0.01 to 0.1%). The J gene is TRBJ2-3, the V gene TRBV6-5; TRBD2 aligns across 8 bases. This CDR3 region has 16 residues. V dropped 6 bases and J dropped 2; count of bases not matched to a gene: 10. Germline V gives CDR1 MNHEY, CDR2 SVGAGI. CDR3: CASRKEAGGLTDTQYF. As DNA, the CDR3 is TGTGCCAGCAGAAAAGAGGCGGGGGGCCTCACAGATACGCAGTATTTT.

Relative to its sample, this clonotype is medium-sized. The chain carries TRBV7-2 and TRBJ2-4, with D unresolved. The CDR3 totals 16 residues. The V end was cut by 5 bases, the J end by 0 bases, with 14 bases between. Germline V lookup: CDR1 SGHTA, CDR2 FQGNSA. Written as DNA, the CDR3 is TGTGCCAGCAGCCCGGCCTTGGTGGTAGCCAAAAACATTCAGTACTTC. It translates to CASSPALVVAKNIQYF. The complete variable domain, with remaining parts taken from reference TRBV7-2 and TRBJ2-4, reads GAGVSQSPSNKVTEKGKDVELRCDPISGHTALYWYRQSLGQGLEFLIYFQGNSAPDKSGLPSDRFSAERTGGSVSTLTIQRTQQEDSAVYLCASSPALVVAKNIQYFGAGTRLSVL.

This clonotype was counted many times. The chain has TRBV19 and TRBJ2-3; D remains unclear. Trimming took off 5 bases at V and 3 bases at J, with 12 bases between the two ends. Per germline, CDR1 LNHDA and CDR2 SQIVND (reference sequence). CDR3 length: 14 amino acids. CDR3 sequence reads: CASSLGPATDTQYF. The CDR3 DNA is TGTGCCAGTAGTCTCGGTCCGGCGACAGATACGCAGTATTTT.

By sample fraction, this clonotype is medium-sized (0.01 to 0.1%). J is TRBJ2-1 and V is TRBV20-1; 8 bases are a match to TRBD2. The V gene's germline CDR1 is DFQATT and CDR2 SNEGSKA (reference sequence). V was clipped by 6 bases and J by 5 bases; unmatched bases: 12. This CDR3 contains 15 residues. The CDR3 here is CSADGGLARNNEQFF. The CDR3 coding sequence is TGCAGTGCGGACGGCGGACTAGCCAGGAACAATGAGCAGTTCTTC.

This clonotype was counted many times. CDR3 amino acids: CASSPEREPLTQYF. The CDR3 DNA sequence: TGTGCCAGCAGTCCTGAGCGGGAGCCCCTTACTCAGTACTTC. The chain carries TRBV6-2 or TRBV6-3 and TRBJ2-5; 8 nucleotides align to TRBD2. The CDR3 sequence is 14 residues long. The trim removed 5 bases at V and 11 bases at J, leaving 13 bases unmatched. Germline V gene lookup returns CDR1 MNHEY and CDR2 SVGEGT.

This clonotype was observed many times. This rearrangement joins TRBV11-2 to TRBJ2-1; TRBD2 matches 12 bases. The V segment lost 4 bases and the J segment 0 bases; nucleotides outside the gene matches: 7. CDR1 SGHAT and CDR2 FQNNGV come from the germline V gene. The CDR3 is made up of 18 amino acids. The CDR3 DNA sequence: TGTGCCAGCAGCTCACCAAGGACTAGCGGGAACTCCTACAATGAGCAGTTCTTC. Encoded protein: CASSSPRTSGNSYNEQFF.

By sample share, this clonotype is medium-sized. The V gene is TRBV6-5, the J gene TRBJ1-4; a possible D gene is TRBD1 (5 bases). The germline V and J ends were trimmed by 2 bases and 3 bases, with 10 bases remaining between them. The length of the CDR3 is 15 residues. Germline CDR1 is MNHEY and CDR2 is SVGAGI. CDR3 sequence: CASSYMRGPNEKLFF. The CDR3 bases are TGTGCCAGCAGTTACATGAGGGGCCCTAATGAAAAACTGTTTTTT.

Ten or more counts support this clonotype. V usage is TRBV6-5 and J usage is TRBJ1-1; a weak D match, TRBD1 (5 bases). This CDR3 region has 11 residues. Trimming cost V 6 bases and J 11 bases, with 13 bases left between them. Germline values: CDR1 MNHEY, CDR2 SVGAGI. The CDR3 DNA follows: TGTGCCAGCAGGTCCAGACAGTGGGCTTTCTTT. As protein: CASRSRQWAFF.

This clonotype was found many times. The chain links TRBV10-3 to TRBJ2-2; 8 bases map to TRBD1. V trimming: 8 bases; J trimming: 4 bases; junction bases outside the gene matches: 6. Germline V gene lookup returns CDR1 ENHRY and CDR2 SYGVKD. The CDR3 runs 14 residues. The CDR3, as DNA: TGTGCCATCGCCGGACAGGGCCTCACCGGGGAGCTGTTTTTT. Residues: CAIAGQGLTGELFF.

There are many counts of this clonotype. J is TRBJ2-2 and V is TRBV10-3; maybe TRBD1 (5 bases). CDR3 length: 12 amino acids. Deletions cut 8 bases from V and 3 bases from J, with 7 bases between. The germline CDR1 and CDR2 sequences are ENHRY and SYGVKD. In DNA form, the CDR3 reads TGTGCCATCGGGGCGGACACCGGGGAGCTGTTTTTT. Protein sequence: CAIGADTGELFF.

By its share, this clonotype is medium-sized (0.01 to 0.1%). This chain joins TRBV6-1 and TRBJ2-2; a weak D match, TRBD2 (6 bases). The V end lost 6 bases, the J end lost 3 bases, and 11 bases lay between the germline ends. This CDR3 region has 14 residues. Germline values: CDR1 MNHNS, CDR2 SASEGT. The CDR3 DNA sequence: TGTGCCAGCAGGAGGAGGGTGTACACCGGGGAGCTGTTTTTT. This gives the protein CASRRRVYTGELFF.

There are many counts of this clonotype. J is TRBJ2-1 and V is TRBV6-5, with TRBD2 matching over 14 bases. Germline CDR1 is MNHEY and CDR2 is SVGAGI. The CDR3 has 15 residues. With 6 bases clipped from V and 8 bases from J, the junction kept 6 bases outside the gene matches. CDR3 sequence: CASRSTSGRVDEQFF. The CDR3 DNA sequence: TGTGCCAGCAGGTCGACTAGCGGGAGGGTTGATGAGCAGTTCTTC.

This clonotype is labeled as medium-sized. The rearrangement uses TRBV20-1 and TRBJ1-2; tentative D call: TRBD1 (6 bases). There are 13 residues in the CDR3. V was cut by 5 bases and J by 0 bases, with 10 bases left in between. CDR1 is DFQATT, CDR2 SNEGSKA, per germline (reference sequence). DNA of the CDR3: TGCAGTGCTCCCAGGACAGCTAACTATGGCTACACCTTC. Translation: CSAPRTANYGYTF.

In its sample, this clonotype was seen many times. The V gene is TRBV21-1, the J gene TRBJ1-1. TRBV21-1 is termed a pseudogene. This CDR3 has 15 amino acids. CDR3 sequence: CASSKGYREGTEAFF. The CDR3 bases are TGTGCCAGCAGCAAAGGGTACAGGGAGGGCACTGAAGCTTTCTTT.

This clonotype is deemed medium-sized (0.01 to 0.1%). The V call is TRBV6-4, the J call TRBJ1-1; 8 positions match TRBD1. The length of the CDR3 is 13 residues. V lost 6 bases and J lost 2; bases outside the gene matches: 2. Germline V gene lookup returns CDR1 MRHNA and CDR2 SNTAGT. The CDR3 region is CASRAGGNTEAFF. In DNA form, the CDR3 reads TGTGCCAGCAGGGCAGGGGGCAACACTGAAGCTTTCTTT.

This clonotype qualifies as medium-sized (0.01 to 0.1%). Here the CDR3 reads CASSTQGGLGTEAFF. For the CDR3, the DNA is TGTGCCAGTAGTACCCAAGGGGGTTTAGGCACTGAAGCTTTCTTT. The J gene is TRBJ1-1, the V gene TRBV19, with D tentatively TRBD1 (6 bases). Germline values: CDR1 LNHDA, CDR2 SQIVND (reference sequence). This CDR3 contains 15 residues. V was pared by 4 bases and J by 4 bases, with 16 bases between. The whole variable domain, filled in from reference TRBV19 and TRBJ1-1, reads DGGITQSPKYLFRKEGQNVTLSCEQNLNHDAMYWYRQDPGQGLRLIYYSQIVNDFQKGDIAEGYSVSREKKESFPLTVTSAQKNPTAFYLCASSTQGGLGTEAFFGQGTRLTVV.

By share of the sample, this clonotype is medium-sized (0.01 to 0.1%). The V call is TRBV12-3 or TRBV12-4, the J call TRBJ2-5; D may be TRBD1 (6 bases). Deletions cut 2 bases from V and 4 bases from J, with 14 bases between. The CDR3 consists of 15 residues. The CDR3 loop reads CASSLNGPDRETQYF. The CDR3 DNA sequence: TGTGCCAGCAGTTTAAATGGCCCGGACAGAGAGACCCAGTACTTC.